This TCR beta chain was retrieved from a study of T cells after yellow fever vaccination (dated by TCRdb to the late 2010s). About the full investigation: The SMART-Seq v4 Ultra Low Input RNA kit was used to prepare libraries from fractions with low cell numbers. Bulk TCR alpha and beta repertoires were sequenced longitudinally to track T-cell clones before and after primary and booster YFV17D yellow fever vaccination. Two healthy male donors, one aged 18 to 30 and one aged 30 to 40 years, were included in the cohort. Blood was drawn at multiple timepoints before and after primary and secondary immunization, with bulk PBMC replicates and cell subsets isolated. What the work shows at the level of the full study, not this receptor alone: The secondary T-cell response was found to be weaker but faster than the primary response, with a peak reached on day 5 rather than on day 15. Only a couple of donors were included in the study, so the extent to which the findings can be generalized is limited. A small fraction of clonotypes showed up in both the CD4 and CD8 compartments, probably as a result of convergent recombination. FACS-sorted repertoires could contain abundant contaminating clonotypes from the bulk population, so computational filtering was required. Most clones expanded after primary vaccination (about 96% of CD4 and 88% of CD8) were re-detected after the booster, suggesting that broad memory maintenance occurred.

Reads for this sample came from an Illumina NovaSeq 6000. TCR cDNA was synthesized by 5'RACE template switching, through which a universal primer site and unique molecular identifiers were introduced. Priming for cDNA synthesis came from both the TCR alpha and TCR beta constant segments. Two PCR steps were used to amplify libraries, with sample barcodes and sequencing adapters being added in the second step. Libraries were sequenced on Illumina HiSeq 2500 (2x100 bp) or NovaSeq (2x150 bp). From the authors' description of their analysis: Reads were demultiplexed and collapsed into UMI consensus sequences with MIGEC, and V(D)J alignment was performed with MiXCR. Clonotypes responding to the vaccine were identified with edgeR on replicate PBMC samples, with the criteria of FDR below 0.01 and a log2 fold change above 5 up to day 15. Each bulk clonotype received a CD4 or CD8 identity based on whether the sequenced CD4 or CD8 repertoire contained that clonotype at higher abundance. The public reads were reprocessed in TCRdb via fastp at Q25 and MiXCR, keeping in-frame beta chains. When rows share a CDR3 protein, they turn into one entry using the most common DNA and genes. What appears here as the V and J calls and clone size reflects TCRdb's work, not the paper's. Present in this sample are under 500,000 distinct CDR3 sequences, approximately 19% of which were seen just once. Clones ranked in the top ten supply 18% of the sample.

Of note for this clonotype: Its antigen remains undetermined. The input lacks base qualities; no much larger clone sits a single base away.

The CDR3, cysteine through phenylalanine, is 14 amino acids long. Left in the record is the CDR3 DNA by itself, 42 bases read in frame from the first base. The germline V gene encodes CDR1 SGHAT and CDR2 FQNNGV. V loses 1 base of germline sequence and J loses 3 bases, and the interval between the two ends is 10 bases. The treatment or condition label, as the study defines it: live attenuated yellow fever vaccine strain. At each blood-draw timepoint, two biological replicates of bulk PBMCs were obtained. A standard Ficoll-Paque protocol was used to isolate PBMCs from peripheral blood. TriZol was used to extract RNA from bulk PBMCs, CD4 and CD8 fractions, and dextramer-positive and dextramer-negative fractions.

The clonotype was recovered from a man aged 18 to 30 who received the YFV17D yellow fever vaccine. The rearrangement joined TRBV11-2 to TRBJ2-7, with no reliable assignment of the D segment. Material: PBMCs, obtained before the yellow fever booster vaccination. The DNA reads TGTGCCAGCAGCTTAGCCCCAGATAACTACGAGCAGTACTTC. Translated, this gives CASSLAPDNYEQYF.